This TCR beta chain was identified in a study of Ad26.COV2.S vaccination and SARS-CoV-2 variants. Treatment noted: some 20 received Ad26.COV2.S at low or high dose, single or two shots; roughly 5 received placebo; per-sample allocation not given. The investigators took samples on day 63 after the first vaccine or placebo injection. With respect to this clone: What it binds is not known.

Repertoires were generated with immunoSEQ multiplex PCR, while TCRdb's copy carries only in-frame clones and drops some. The sample holds hundreds of thousands of clones, roughly 90% seen once. Study-wide results and caveats: It was found that vaccine and placebo recipients had similar non-spike TCR breadth. Overall T cell responses may have been underestimated by the analyses of TCR breadth and depth.

Germline V gene data show CDR1 as SGHNT and CDR2 as YYREEE (reference sequence). Trimming at V came to 4 bases and at J to 7 bases, leaving 8 bases not matched to a gene. This CDR3 comprises 14 residues. The chain combines TRBV5-4 with TRBJ1-2, with 9 bases matching TRBD1. This receptor was obtained from a person aged 18 to 59 who received the Ad26.COV2.S COVID-19 vaccine or a placebo. The sequenced sample was peripheral blood, obtained in a trial of Ad26.COV2.S vaccine versus placebo. Written as DNA, the CDR3 is TGTGCCAGCAGCCCCCGGGACAGGGTGGGTGGCTACACCTTC. Protein product: CASSPRDRVGGYTF.